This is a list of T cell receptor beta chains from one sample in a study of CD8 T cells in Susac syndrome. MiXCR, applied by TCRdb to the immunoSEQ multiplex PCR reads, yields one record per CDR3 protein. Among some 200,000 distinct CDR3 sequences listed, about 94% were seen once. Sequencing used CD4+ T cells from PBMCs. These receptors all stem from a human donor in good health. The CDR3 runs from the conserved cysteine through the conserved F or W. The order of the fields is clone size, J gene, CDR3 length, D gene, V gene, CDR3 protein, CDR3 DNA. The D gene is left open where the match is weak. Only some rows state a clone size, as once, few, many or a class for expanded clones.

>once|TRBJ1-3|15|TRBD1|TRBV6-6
CASSNRGGPGNTIYF
TGTGCCAGCAGTAACAGAGGGGGCCCTGGAAACACCATATATTTT
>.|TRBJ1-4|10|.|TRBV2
CASKVEKLFF
TGTGCCAGCAAGGTTGAAAAACTGTTTTTT
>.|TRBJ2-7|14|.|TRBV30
CAWRILTGRLEQYF
TGTGCCTGGAGAATCCTTACAGGGCGCTTGGAGCAGTACTTC
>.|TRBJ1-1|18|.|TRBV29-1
CSVLRQLKDNNLNTEAFF
TGCAGCGTGCTGCGACAGTTGAAAGATAATAATTTGAACACTGAAGCTTTCTTT
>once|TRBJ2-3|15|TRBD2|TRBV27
CASSPLTSGRDTQYF
TGTGCCAGCAGTCCCCTGACTAGCGGGAGAGATACGCAGTATTTT
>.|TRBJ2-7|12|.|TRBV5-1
CASSLIGIEQYF
TGCGCCAGCAGCTTGATAGGGATTGAGCAGTACTTC
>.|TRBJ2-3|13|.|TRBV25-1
CASSRDVRDTQYF
TGTGCCAGCAGTAGGGACGTTCGGGATACGCAGTATTTT
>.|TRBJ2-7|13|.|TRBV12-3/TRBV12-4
CASSHGPTGEQYF
TGTGCCAGCAGTCACGGCCCAACGGGGGAGCAGTACTTC
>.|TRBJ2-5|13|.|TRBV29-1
CSVRFPVAETQYF
TGCAGCGTACGGTTTCCGGTAGCAGAGACCCAGTACTTC
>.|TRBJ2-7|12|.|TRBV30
CAGDVGMDEQYF
TGTGCCGGGGACGTGGGGATGGACGAGCAGTACTTC
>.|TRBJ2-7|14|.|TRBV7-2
CASSLDLSSYEQYF
TGTGCCAGCAGCTTGGACCTGAGCTCCTACGAGCAGTACTTC
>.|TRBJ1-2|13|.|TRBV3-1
CASTETGAYGYTF
TGTGCCAGCACCGAGACGGGGGCATATGGCTACACCTTC
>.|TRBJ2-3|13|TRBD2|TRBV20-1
CSASGGSRQTQYF
TGCAGTGCTAGTGGCGGGAGTAGGCAGACGCAGTATTTT
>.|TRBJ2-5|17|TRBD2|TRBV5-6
CASSARTSGSRLGTQYF
TGTGCCAGCAGCGCGCGGACTAGCGGGAGCCGCCTAGGGACCCAGTACTTC
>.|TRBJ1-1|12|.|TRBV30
CAWTREGPEAFF
TGTGCCTGGACCCGAGAGGGCCCTGAAGCTTTCTTT
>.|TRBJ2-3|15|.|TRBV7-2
CASSLGSRIGDTQYF
TGTGCCAGCAGCTTAGGTTCCAGGATCGGGGATACGCAGTATTTT
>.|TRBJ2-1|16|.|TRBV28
CASSGYQAEGYNEQFF
TGTGCCAGCAGTGGTTACCAGGCGGAGGGGTACAATGAGCAGTTCTTC
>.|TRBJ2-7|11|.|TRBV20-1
CSASQTYEQYF
TGCAGTGCTAGCCAGACCTACGAGCAGTACTTC
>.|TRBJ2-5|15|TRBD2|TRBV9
CASSVVGLAGETQYF
TGTGCCAGCAGCGTAGTCGGACTAGCCGGCGAGACCCAGTACTTC
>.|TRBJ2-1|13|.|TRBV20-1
CSVAGTTYNEQFF
TGCAGTGTTGCAGGGACGACCTACAATGAGCAGTTCTTC
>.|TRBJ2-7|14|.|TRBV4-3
CASSQEARTHEQYF
TGCGCCAGCAGCCAAGAGGCCAGAACGCACGAGCAGTACTTC
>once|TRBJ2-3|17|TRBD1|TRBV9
CASSAYHRQGSTDTQYF
TGTGCCAGCAGCGCCTACCACCGACAGGGCTCCACAGATACGCAGTATTTT
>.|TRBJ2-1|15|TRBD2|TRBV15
CATSRVTAGGYEQFF
TGTGCCACCAGCAGAGTAACTGCGGGAGGGTATGAGCAGTTCTTC
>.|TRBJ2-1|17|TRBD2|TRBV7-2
CASSRTGTSGRANEQFF
TGTGCCAGCAGCCGAACCGGGACTAGCGGGAGGGCCAATGAGCAGTTCTTC
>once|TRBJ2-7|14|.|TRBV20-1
CSASTQRAPEEQYF
TGCAGTGCTAGTACCCAGCGGGCTCCAGAGGAGCAGTACTTC